This T cell receptor beta chain appears in the sequencing data of a study of PD-L1 blockade in urothelial cancer. Study-wide background: At 3 weeks (second dose) and 6 weeks after starting treatment, blood was analyzed.

Trimming removed 7 bases from V and 5 bases from J, with 14 bases in between. CDR3 length equals 14 residues. CDR1 LNHDA and CDR2 SQIVND come from the germline V gene (reference sequence). Assay: immunoSEQ multiplex PCR; the TCRdb copy retains only in-frame clones and omits some. The sample contains 85,000 to 100,000 clones, 90% to 95% of which appear only once. Sequences were derived from PBMCs, sampled around atezolizumab (anti-PD-L1) treatment. The clonotype originates from a man in his sixties with urothelial cancer. This chain uses TRBV19 with TRBJ2-2; D is perhaps TRBD1 (6 bases). CDR3 DNA: TGTGCCAGTACCTCGGGACAAGGGACCGGGGAGCTGTTTTTT. Its protein product is CASTSGQGTGELFF.